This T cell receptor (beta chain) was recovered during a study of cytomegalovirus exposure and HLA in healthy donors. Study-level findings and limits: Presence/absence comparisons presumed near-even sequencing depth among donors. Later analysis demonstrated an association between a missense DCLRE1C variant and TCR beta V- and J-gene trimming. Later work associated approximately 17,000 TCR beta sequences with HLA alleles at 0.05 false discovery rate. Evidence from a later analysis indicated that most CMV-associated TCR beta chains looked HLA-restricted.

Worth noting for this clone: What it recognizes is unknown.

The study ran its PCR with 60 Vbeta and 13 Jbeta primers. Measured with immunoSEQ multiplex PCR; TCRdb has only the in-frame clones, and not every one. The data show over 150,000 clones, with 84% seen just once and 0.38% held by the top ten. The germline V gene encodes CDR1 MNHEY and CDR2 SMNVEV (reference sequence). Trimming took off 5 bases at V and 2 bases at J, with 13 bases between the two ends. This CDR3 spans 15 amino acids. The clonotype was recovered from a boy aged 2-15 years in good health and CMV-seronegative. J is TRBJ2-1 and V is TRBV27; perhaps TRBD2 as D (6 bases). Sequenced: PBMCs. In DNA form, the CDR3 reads TGTGCCAGCAGTCCGGGGGTAAGGACCTACAATGAGCAGTTCTTC. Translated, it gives CASSPGVRTYNEQFF.